This T cell receptor (beta chain) came from a study of blood T cell repertoires in COVID-19. As for the study in general: The United States, Italy and Spain provided the acute and convalescent COVID-19 samples.

Trimming cost V 1 base and J 4 bases, with 10 bases left between them. This CDR3 has 14 amino acids. Germline CDR1 MGHRA, CDR2 YSYEKL. In the original analysis: Quantification of nucleated cells was approximated via reference gene primer amplification. Produced via immunoSEQ multiplex PCR; TCRdb's table is partial and in-frame only. That table is the source of V, J and clone size, and D and trimming were worked out from the DNA. The sample holds 150,000 to 200,000 clones, 78% seen once. The sequence was collected from a woman of 80 years or more with active or convalescent COVID-19. The chain uses TRBV4-1 and TRBJ1-2, with D possibly TRBD1 on 5 matching bases. Input material: peripheral blood. The CDR3 region is CASSQGFDSYGYTF. CDR3 in DNA: TGCGCCAGCAGCCAAGGTTTCGACAGCTATGGCTACACCTTC.